Shown below are 25 T cell receptor beta chains from a single sample sequenced in a study of blood T cell repertoires in COVID-19. Profiling relied on immunoSEQ multiplex PCR, and the TCRdb table lists in-frame clones only, not all of them. The sample has tens of thousands of clones; 83% are singletons. Sample: peripheral blood. Source of these receptors: a woman older than 75 with active or convalescent COVID-19.

The chain uses TRBV6-6 and TRBJ1-2; D gene ambiguous. The CDR3 spans 14 residues. The germline V gene has CDR1 MNHNY and CDR2 SVGAGI (reference sequence). V lost 0 bases and J lost 4, with 9 bases in between. The CDR3 loop reads CASSYSGRLYGYTF. The CDR3 nucleotides read TGTGCCAGCAGTTACTCGGGGAGACTCTATGGCTACACCTTC.

The V and J genes are TRBV18 and TRBJ2-4; no reliable D call. CDR3 length equals 14 residues. V was trimmed by 0 bases and J by 7 bases, leaving 10 bases between them. CDR1 and CDR2 from the germline V gene are KGHSH and LQKENI. This CDR3 reads CASSPPPEVNIQYF. DNA of the CDR3: TGTGCCAGCTCACCACCTCCAGAGGTCAACATTCAGTACTTC.

CDR3: CATSDRQEFPEAFF. Written as DNA, the CDR3 is TGTGCCACCAGTGATCGACAGGAATTCCCTGAAGCTTTCTTT. The chain couples TRBV24-1 to TRBJ1-1; the D gene is possibly TRBD1 (6 bases). The V gene lost 3 bases and the J gene lost 6 bases, with 13 bases spanning the gap. In germline, CDR1 is KGHDR, CDR2 SFDVKD. The CDR3 has 14 amino acids.

The chain has TRBV11-3 and TRBJ2-3; tentative D call: TRBD1 (6 bases). The V and J ends lost 4 bases and 2 bases respectively, with 7 bases between them. The germline V gene has CDR1 SGHNT and CDR2 YENEEA. The CDR3 length is 13 residues. CDR3 region: CASSSGVTDTQYF. CDR3 DNA: TGTGCCAGCAGCTCAGGGGTCACAGATACGCAGTATTTT.

V usage is TRBV19 and J usage is TRBJ1-1; D gene unclear. Trimming cost V 2 bases and J 6 bases, with 10 bases left between them. The CDR3 runs 13 residues. Germline CDR1 LNHDA, CDR2 SQIVND (reference sequence). The CDR3 DNA sequence: TGTGCCAGTAGTATAAAGCCCGGAGCTGAAGCTTTCTTT. This sequence encodes CASSIKPGAEAFF.

The gene calls are TRBV21-1 and TRBJ1-6; the listed D gene, TRBD1, was not tested against the DNA. TRBV21-1 corresponds to a pseudogene. The CDR3 spans 16 residues. This CDR3 reads CASSKDNGTGHSPLHF. CDR3 DNA: TGTGCCAGCAGCAAAGATAACGGGACAGGGCACTCACCCCTCCACTTT.

This clone was detected only once. This sequence joins TRBV6-6 and TRBJ2-1, with TRBD2 identical over 14 bases. The CDR3 contains 16 residues. V lost 7 bases, J lost 9 bases, and 11 bases stayed unmatched. Germline V gene data show CDR1 as MNHNY and CDR2 as SVGAGI (reference sequence). CDR3 in DNA: TGTGCCAGCATTTCCTTGACTAGCGGGAGGGGGGGTGAGCAGTTCTTC. Encoded protein: CASISLTSGRGGEQFF.

The chain couples TRBV21-1 to TRBJ2-3; TRBD2, the table's D call, lacks a check against the DNA. TRBV21-1 is a pseudogene. CDR3 size: 17 residues. The CDR3 bases are TGTGCCAGCAGCCTGAGAGGTAAAAATCCGGGCACAGATACGCAGTATTTT. Protein product: CASSLRGKNPGTDTQYF.

The chain uses TRBV5-6 and TRBJ2-3; D possibly corresponds to TRBD2 (5 bases). In germline, CDR1 is SGHDT, CDR2 YYEEEE. CDR3 length equals 15 residues. Trimming stripped 4 bases from V and 0 bases from J, with 12 bases between. CDR3 region: CASSAVGKSTDTQYF. CDR3 DNA: TGTGCCAGCAGCGCGGTCGGGAAAAGCACAGATACGCAGTATTTT.

J is TRBJ2-1 and V is TRBV4-1, with D possibly matching TRBD1 (6 bases). Trimming shortened V by 3 bases and J by 4 bases, and 16 bases separated the two germline ends. The CDR3 has 16 amino acids. The germline V gene encodes CDR1 MGHRA and CDR2 YSYEKL. CDR3 in amino acids: CASSHPQGLMYNEQFF. In DNA form, the CDR3 reads TGCGCCAGCAGCCATCCCCAGGGGCTAATGTACAATGAGCAGTTCTTC.

The gene calls are TRBV6-1 and TRBJ1-3, with D possibly TRBD1 on 6 matching bases. V lost 2 bases, J lost 6 bases, and 14 bases lay in between. This CDR3 comprises 15 residues. Germline CDR1 reads MNHNS; CDR2 reads SASEGT. The CDR3 region is CASSEHPRGINTIYF. The CDR3 DNA sequence: TGTGCCAGCAGTGAACATCCCAGGGGTATAAACACCATATATTTT.

The rearrangement joins TRBV7-2 to TRBJ1-5; D gene ambiguous. The CDR3 loop spans 8 amino acids. V lost 8 bases and J 9 bases, leaving 2 bases between the germline ends. Germline V lookup: CDR1 SGHTA, CDR2 FQGNSA. The CDR3 region has the DNA TGTGCCAGCCTGCCCCAGCATTTT. Translating it yields CASLPQHF.

This chain uses TRBV11-3 with TRBJ2-3; D unclear. CDR3 length: 14 amino acids. Germline V lookup: CDR1 SGHNT, CDR2 YENEEA. V shed 5 bases and J shed 1 base, with 10 bases lying between them. CDR3 in amino acids: CASSPGSRTDTQYF. The CDR3 nucleotides are TGTGCCAGCAGCCCCGGGTCCCGCACAGATACGCAGTATTTT.

The chain employs TRBV10-3 and TRBJ2-1; D remains unclear. The germline CDR1 and CDR2 sequences are ENHRY and SYGVKD. CDR3 size: 13 residues. V dropped 0 bases and J dropped 9 bases, with 9 bases sitting between them. The CDR3 nucleotides are TGTGCCATCAGTGAGTCTCCATGGGCTGAGCAGTTCTTC. Protein product: CAISESPWAEQFF.

V gene TRBV6-2 or TRBV6-3 combines with J gene TRBJ2-7, with 9 nucleotides matching TRBD2. CDR3 size: 16 residues. Germline-derived CDR1 and CDR2 are MNHEY and SVGEGT. J was trimmed by 5 bases and V by 5 bases; bases with no gene match: 13. The CDR3 region is CASSKRLAGAVDEQYF. The CDR3, as DNA: TGTGCCAGCAGTAAAAGATTAGCGGGAGCTGTCGACGAGCAGTACTTC.

The chain recombines TRBV5-1 with TRBJ2-2, with 10 bases lining up with TRBD1. The CDR3 runs to 15 residues. V dropped 5 bases and J dropped 7; count of bases not matched to a gene: 8. Germline CDR1 reads SGHRS; CDR2 reads YFSETQ. The CDR3 DNA is TGCGCCAGCAGATCGAGGGACAGGGGTGGCGGGGAGCTGTTTTTT. This translates into CASRSRDRGGGELFF.

This chain joins TRBV7-2 and TRBJ2-1; 14 bases align to TRBD2. V shed 5 bases, J shed 8 bases, and the junction held 8 bases outside the gene matches. The CDR3 consists of 16 residues. In germline, CDR1 is SGHTA, CDR2 FQGNSA. The DNA of the CDR3 is TGTGCCAGCAGCGGACCGGGACTAGCGGGAGTTCATGAGCAGTTCTTC. Its protein product is CASSGPGLAGVHEQFF. The full variable domain, with the rest looked up from reference TRBV7-2 and TRBJ2-1, is GAGVSQSPSNKVTEKGKDVELRCDPISGHTALYWYRQSLGQGLEFLIYFQGNSAPDKSGLPSDRFSAERTGGSVSTLTIQRTQQEDSAVYLCASSGPGLAGVHEQFFGPGTRLTVL.

The chain couples TRBV29-1 to TRBJ1-4; a weak D match, TRBD1 (6 bases). This CDR3 has 16 amino acids. Germline CDR1 reads SQVTM; CDR2 reads ANQGSEA. V lost 4 bases and J 0 bases, leaving 15 bases between the germline ends. The CDR3 coding sequence is TGCAGCGTTGGGGGGACACCTTTTGCAACTAATGAAAAACTGTTTTTT. Its translation: CSVGGTPFATNEKLFF. Full variable domain (rest looked up from reference TRBV29-1 and TRBJ1-4): SAVISQKPSRDICQRGTSLTIQCQVDSQVTMMFWYRQQPGQSLTLIATANQGSEATYESGFVIDKFPISRPNLTFSTLTVSNMSPEDSSIYLCSVGGTPFATNEKLFFGSGTQLSVL.

This chain links TRBV7-2 with TRBJ2-5; the match to TRBD1 covers 10 bases. V dropped 5 bases and J dropped 4; count of bases not matched to a gene: 4. This CDR3 has 14 amino acids. Germline CDR1 and CDR2: SGHTA and FQGNSA. The chain's CDR3 is CASSVRDRGETQYF. Written as DNA, the CDR3 is TGTGCCAGCAGCGTCCGGGACAGGGGAGAGACCCAGTACTTC.

The chain carries TRBV2 and TRBJ1-5; tentative D call: TRBD1 (5 bases). The CDR3 sequence is 15 residues long. Germline assignment: CDR1 SNHLY and CDR2 FYNNEI. V shed 4 bases and J shed 1 base, with 11 bases lying between them. As DNA, the CDR3 is TGTGCCAGCAGTGCCGTCAGGGCGAGCAATCAGCCCCAGCATTTT. Amino acid sequence: CASSAVRASNQPQHF.

J is TRBJ1-4 and V is TRBV3-1 (or the pseudogene TRBV3-2), with a tentative D call TRBD1 (5 bases). Looked up from germline, CDR1 is LGHDT and CDR2 is YNNKEL (reference sequence). This CDR3 region has 16 residues. V was cut by 5 bases and J by 8 bases, with 21 bases left in between. CDR3 loop: CASSSPKGPTAEKLFF. Here the CDR3 DNA reads TGTGCCAGCAGCTCCCCCAAGGGGCCCACAGCGGAAAAACTGTTTTTT.

A note on this clone: The sample carries other DNA sequences with the same CDR3. The chain is built from TRBV7-2 and TRBJ1-6; TRBD1 aligns across 7 bases. The CDR3 loop spans 13 amino acids. Germline values: CDR1 SGHTA, CDR2 FQGNSA. V was pared by 9 bases and J by 10 bases, with 9 bases of the junction left unmatched. The CDR3 loop is CASSLQGGSPLHF. The CDR3 DNA follows: TGTGCCAGTAGCCTCCAGGGGGGCTCACCCCTCCACTTT. Together with reference TRBV7-2 and TRBJ1-6, the CDR3 gives the full variable domain: GAGVSQSPSNKVTEKGKDVELRCDPISGHTALYWYRQSLGQGLEFLIYFQGNSAPDKSGLPSDRFSAERTGGSVSTLTIQRTQQEDSAVYLCASSLQGGSPLHFGNGTRLTVT.

This clone has a handful of counts. This rearrangement joins TRBV11-2 to TRBJ1-1; TRBD1 is a possible D gene (5 bases). The CDR3 contains 15 residues. Germline CDR1 and CDR2: SGHAT and FQNNGV. With 5 bases removed from V and 3 bases from J, the gap between germline ends came to 16 bases. CDR3 protein: CASSRNGGLDTEAFF. The CDR3 DNA reads as TGTGCCAGCAGCCGAAACGGGGGACTAGACACTGAAGCTTTCTTT.

The chain joins TRBV6-5 to TRBJ2-5; 13 nucleotides match TRBD2. Germline CDR1 is MNHEY and CDR2 is SVGAGI. The CDR3 is 13 amino acids. Germline trimming cut 11 bases from V and 3 bases from J; bases unmatched to any gene: 3. The DNA of the CDR3 is TGTGCCCTCGGGACTAGCGGGAAAGAGACCCAGTACTTC. Translating it yields CALGTSGKETQYF.

J is TRBJ1-1 and V is TRBV6-5; TRBD1 is a possible D gene (6 bases). The CDR3 loop spans 12 amino acids. The V gene's germline CDR1 is MNHEY and CDR2 SVGAGI. Trimming shortened V by 2 bases and J by 6 bases, and 7 bases separated the two germline ends. DNA for the CDR3: TGTGCCAGCAGTTACGAGGGGGCTGAAGCTTTCTTT. It encodes CASSYEGAEAFF.